This TCR beta chain was identified in a study of Ad26.COV2.S vaccination and SARS-CoV-2 variants (dated by TCRdb to about 2021). The study in broad terms: Donors in the vaccine arm were drawn from COV1001, a multicentre, randomized, double-blind, placebo-controlled phase I-IIa trial testing Ad26.COV2.S in healthy adults. The specificity and breadth of SARS-CoV-2-reactive T cell receptors after Ad26.COV2.S vaccination were assessed by TCRbeta repertoire sequencing. Ad26.COV2.S was given intramuscularly at 5x10^10 or 1x10^11 viral particles, as a single shot or as two shots 56 days apart. Trial participants were randomized into five groups of five: low-dose or high-dose Ad26.COV2.S given once or twice, or placebo on both occasions. The TCR-sequenced set comprised about 32 samples: approximately 19 Ad26.COV2.S vaccine recipients, 5 placebo recipients and 8 SARS-CoV-2 convalescent individuals. Throughout the experiments and outcome assessment, investigators stayed blinded to trial group allocation. Overall results and qualifications from the work: According to the authors, total T cell responses may have been underestimated by the TCR breadth and depth analyses. After vaccination, spike-specific CD8+ and CD4+ T cell responses were reported to show substantial breadth. Comparing responses between vaccine doses or regimens was not something the study was powered to do. Non-spike TCR breadth was comparable between vaccine and placebo recipients, consistent with the vaccine containing only spike. Compared with placebo recipients, Ad26.COV2.S recipients showed higher spike-specific TCR breadth (P = 0.0014).

The immunoSEQ Assay was the method used to sequence TCRbeta CDR3 regions. After extraction, genomic DNA underwent amplification by bias-controlled multiplex PCR, followed by high-throughput sequencing. As for how the authors treated the data: To quantify the absolute abundance of every unique TCRbeta CDR3 region, sequences were collapsed and filtered. T cell fraction was estimated by normalizing TCRbeta template counts to usable DNA, which was measured by amplifying reference genes present in all nucleated cells. Repertoire TCRs were annotated as SARS-CoV-2-specific by exact matching of V gene, CDR3 amino acid sequence and J gene to a known reactive TCR set. The reference SARS-CoV-2 TCR set was derived from MIRA and filtered for enrichment in COVID-19-positive ImmuneCODE repertoires, a step that removed public or cross-reactive TCRs. Using the MIRA antigens, annotated TCRs were further analysed by specific ORF or by position within an ORF. Depth was the summed frequency of annotated unique rearrangements, while breadth was defined as annotated unique rearrangements over total unique productive rearrangements. Two-sided Wilcoxon rank-sum tests were used to compare TCR breadth between groups. TCRdb retrieved this table from immuneACCESS and kept in-frame rearrangements only. Not all clones are present; in checked studies, unresolved V genes account for under half, and no reason is known for the remainder. From that table come the V and J calls and clone size; the DNA was used to work out D and trimming. The sample table shows some 410,000 clones, and 80% to 95% are seen once. The leading ten clones occupy less than 2% of the sample.

CDR1 and CDR2 were assigned from the germline V gene (reference sequence) as SGHNT and YYREEE. Reading from cysteine to phenylalanine, the CDR3 counts 16 amino acids. This entry keeps only the CDR3 DNA: 48 bases, framed from base 1. Trimming takes 2 bases off V and 4 bases off J; junction bases not matched to a gene: 5. The treatment or condition tag for this specimen amounts to: some 20 received Ad26.COV2.S at low or high dose, single or two shots; several received placebo; per-sample allocation not given. For vaccine and placebo recipients, repertoires were sequenced using samples collected on day 63 after the first injection. In Cohort 1b, roughly 26 adults aged 18-55 years were enrolled at a single site in Boston, USA, between 29 July and 7 August 2020. Ad26.COV2.S was a replication-incompetent adenovirus type 26 vector that expressed a prefusion-stabilized SARS-CoV-2 spike protein derived from the original Wuhan strain.

On this clone: Its antigen is unknown. Per-nucleotide qualities are absent, and no much larger clonotype sits a single base away.

The chain links TRBV5-4 with TRBJ2-3; the junction holds 12 bases that match TRBD2. This material consisted of peripheral blood, taken in a trial of Ad26.COV2.S vaccine versus placebo. This sequence was found in a person aged 18-65 years who received the Ad26.COV2.S COVID-19 vaccine or a placebo. The CDR3 is CASSLGLAGQSDTQYF. The nucleotide sequence is TGTGCCAGCAGCTTAGGACTAGCGGGGCAATCAGATACGCAGTATTTT.